A selection of T cell receptor beta chains follows, all from one sample in a study of immune cell composition in non-small cell lung cancer. The table came from immunoSEQ multiplex PCR; TCRdb's copy has only in-frame clones and leaves some out. Among over 4,000 clones listed, around nine tenths were seen once. Sequencing input: non-adjacent lung tissue. Every receptor here comes from a human donor with non-small cell lung cancer. Some clones in this sample may be carry-over from other donors' samples. The conserved cysteine and the conserved F or W are not part of the CDR3 here. Each record gives: J gene, V gene, CDR3 protein.

TRBJ2-1 TRBV28 ASSSSRNEQF
TRBJ2-2 TRBV5-6 ASMDRGITGELF
TRBJ1-2 TRBV30 AWSVGGLRGYT
TRBJ1-1 TRBV6-1 ASSLQGFGTEAF
TRBJ2-3 TRBV15 ATSRDLGTGTDTQY
TRBJ1-2 TRBV18 ASSSGQGMVGYT
TRBJ2-3 TRBV29-1 SVDESTDTQY
TRBJ2-7 TRBV28 ASSFGSSPYEQY
TRBJ2-1 TRBV30 AWKGLAIYNEQF
TRBJ2-7 TRBV21-1 AGEQGAKGYEQY
TRBJ2-2 TRBV27 ASMGQGGGELF
TRBJ2-7 TRBV5-6 ASSSPGLAGGVLSYEQY
TRBJ2-1 TRBV6-4 ASSATSGGAGEQF
TRBJ1-5 TRBV29-1 SVEVTRGQDQPQH
TRBJ1-1 TRBV5-4 ASSSLSGTEAF
TRBJ2-7 TRBV18 ASSPGLAGTYEQY
TRBJ2-1 TRBV2 ASSEEAGAYNEQF
TRBJ2-2 TRBV5-1 ASRGTFSNTGELF
TRBJ1-5 TRBV4-3 ASSQDGNAYQPQH
TRBJ2-5 TRBV7-2 ASSSLVFEGWETQY
TRBJ1-4 TRBV18 ASSPQRTMSTNEKLF
TRBJ2-1 TRBV6-5 ASARGNEQF
TRBJ2-7 TRBV6-6 ASNGSGRSEQY
TRBJ2-7 TRBV7-9 ASSSTTDRGWDEQY
TRBJ1-1 TRBV7-2 ASSLARTGGEAF
TRBJ2-3 TRBV29-1 SVEGGRGPTDTQY
TRBJ2-7 TRBV11-3 ASSLRDPGQGSYEQY
TRBJ2-5 TRBV18 ASSLRLAGEETQY
TRBJ1-5 TRBV11-2 ASSLERGRNQPQH
TRBJ1-3 TRBV19 ASTLGNTIY
TRBJ2-5 TRBV2 ASMVAGATETQY
TRBJ2-3 TRBV5-1 ASSLDWRGGAPSTDTQY
TRBJ2-2 TRBV12-2 ASRAGRRTWEGGNTGELF
TRBJ2-2 TRBV28 ASRPGRGLGVTGELF
TRBJ1-4 TRBV5-1 ASSFTGGFEKLF
TRBJ2-7 TRBV27 ASSYRTSGYEQY
TRBJ1-3 TRBV6-4 ASSESHSSNTIY
TRBJ2-5 TRBV29-1 SVEGVGETQY
TRBJ2-1 TRBV10-2 ASSELASYNEQF
TRBJ1-4 TRBV5-1 ASSLGTGVSEKLF
TRBJ1-1 TRBV6-1 ASSVRTGETEAF
TRBJ2-7 TRBV15 ATSRDPDSSSYEQY
TRBJ2-7 TRBV5-5 ASRRTGRYEQY
TRBJ1-4 TRBV30 AWSFGTGLNEKLF
TRBJ2-7 TRBV6-5 ASSYAESYEQY
TRBJ1-4 TRBV9 ASSVSGATNEKLF
TRBJ1-1 TRBV5-4 ASSPRGGSTEAF
TRBJ1-2 TRBV30 AWTVGQGMGYT
TRBJ1-1 TRBV19 ASSVRTPGTGSTEAF
TRBJ2-1 TRBV5-1 ASSFSGGLGDEQF
TRBJ2-5 TRBV9 ASSVAHSSGGQETQY
TRBJ2-5 TRBV28 ASSSPGTGPETQY
TRBJ2-7 TRBV10-3 AISEPGGSYEQY